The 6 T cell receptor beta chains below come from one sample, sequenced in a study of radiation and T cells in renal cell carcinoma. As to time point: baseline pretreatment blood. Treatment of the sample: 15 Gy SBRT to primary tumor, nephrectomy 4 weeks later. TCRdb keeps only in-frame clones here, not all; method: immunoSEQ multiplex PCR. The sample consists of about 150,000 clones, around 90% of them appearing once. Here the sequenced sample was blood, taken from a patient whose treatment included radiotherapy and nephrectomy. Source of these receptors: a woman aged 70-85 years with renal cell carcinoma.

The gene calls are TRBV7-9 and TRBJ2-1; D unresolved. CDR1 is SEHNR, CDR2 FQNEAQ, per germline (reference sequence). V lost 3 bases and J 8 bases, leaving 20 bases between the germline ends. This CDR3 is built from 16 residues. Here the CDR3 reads CASSLDSTVLVHEQFF. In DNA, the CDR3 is TGTGCCAGCAGCTTGGATTCTACCGTGCTAGTCCATGAGCAGTTCTTC. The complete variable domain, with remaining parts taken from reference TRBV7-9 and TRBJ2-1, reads DTGVSQNPRHKITKRGQNVTFRCDPISEHNRLYWYRQTLGQGPEFLTYFQNEAQLEKSRLLSDRFSAERPKGSFSTLEIQRTEQGDSAMYLCASSLDSTVLVHEQFFGPGTRLTVL.

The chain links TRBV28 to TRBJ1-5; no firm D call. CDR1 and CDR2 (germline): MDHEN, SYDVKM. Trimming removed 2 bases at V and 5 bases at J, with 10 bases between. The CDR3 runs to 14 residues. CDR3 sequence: CASSLASDHQPQHF. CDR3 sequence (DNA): TGTGCCAGCAGTTTAGCGTCAGATCATCAGCCCCAGCATTTT.

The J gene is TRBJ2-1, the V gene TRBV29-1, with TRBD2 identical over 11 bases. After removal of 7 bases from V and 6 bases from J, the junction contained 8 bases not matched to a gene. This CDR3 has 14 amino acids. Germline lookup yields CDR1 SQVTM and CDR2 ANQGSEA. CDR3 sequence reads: CSGRILAGGNEQFF. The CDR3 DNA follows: TGCAGCGGGCGAATTCTAGCGGGGGGCAATGAGCAGTTCTTC.

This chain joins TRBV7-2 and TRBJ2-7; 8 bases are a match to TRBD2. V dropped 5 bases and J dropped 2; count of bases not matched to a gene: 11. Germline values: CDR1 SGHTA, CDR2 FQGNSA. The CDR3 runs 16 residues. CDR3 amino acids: CASSPSPGLETYEQYF. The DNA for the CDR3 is TGTGCCAGCAGCCCGTCCCCGGGACTAGAAACCTACGAGCAGTACTTC.

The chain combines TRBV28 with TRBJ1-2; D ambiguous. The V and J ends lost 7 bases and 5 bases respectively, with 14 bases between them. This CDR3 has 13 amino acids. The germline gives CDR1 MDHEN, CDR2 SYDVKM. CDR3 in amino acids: CASTLGGLYGYTF. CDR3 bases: TGTGCCAGCACCCTGGGAGGGCTGTATGGCTACACCTTC.

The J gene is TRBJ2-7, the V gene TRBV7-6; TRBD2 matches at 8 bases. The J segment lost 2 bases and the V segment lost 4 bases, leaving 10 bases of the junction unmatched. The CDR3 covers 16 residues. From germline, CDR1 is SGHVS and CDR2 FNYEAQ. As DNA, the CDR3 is TGTGCCAGCAGCTCCCAGACTAGCGTCGGGCCCTACGAGCAGTACTTC. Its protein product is CASSSQTSVGPYEQYF.